The entry that follows covers one T cell receptor beta chain sequence. This sample is drawn from a study of T cells in Graves' hyperthyroidism and ophthalmopathy. Patients between 18 and 65 years old had hyperthyroidism, newly diagnosed and lasting under 2 months. Clinical symptoms, serum thyroxine and TRAb, thyroid ultrasound and orbital computed tomography were used for the diagnoses. RNA transcripts gave rise to amplified TCR beta CDR3 regions. HTBI primers were used for first-round RT-PCR of the TCR CDR3. TCRdb ran MiXCR on the multiplex PCR reads and lists one entry per CDR3 protein. The data contain roughly 98,000 distinct CDR3 sequences, 35% to 50% of them singletons. This CDR3 region has 15 residues. From germline, CDR1 is SEHNR and CDR2 FQNEAQ (reference sequence). With 4 bases clipped from V and 4 bases from J, the junction kept 7 bases outside the gene matches.

This TCR was recovered from a woman aged 25 to 39 with Graves' hyperthyroidism. The sequenced material came from peripheral blood or thyroid tissue (not recorded which). This sequence joins TRBV7-9 and TRBJ1-5; TRBD1 matches 7 bases. The CDR3 reads CASSSSRDRNQPQHF. The CDR3 DNA reads as TGTGCCAGCAGCTCCTCCCGGGACAGAAATCAGCCCCAGCATTTT.